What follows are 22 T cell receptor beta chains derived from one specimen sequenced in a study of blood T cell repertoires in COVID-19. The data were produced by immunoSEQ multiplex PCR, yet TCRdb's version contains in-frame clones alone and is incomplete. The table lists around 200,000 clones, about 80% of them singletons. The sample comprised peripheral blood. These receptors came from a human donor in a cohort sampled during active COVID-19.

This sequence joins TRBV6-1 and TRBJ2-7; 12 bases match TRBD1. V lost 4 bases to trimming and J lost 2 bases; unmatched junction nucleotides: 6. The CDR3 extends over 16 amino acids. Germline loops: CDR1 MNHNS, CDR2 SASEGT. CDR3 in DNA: TGTGCCAGCAGTGGGTGGGACAGGGGGCCGACCTACGAGCAGTACTTC. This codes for CASSGWDRGPTYEQYF.

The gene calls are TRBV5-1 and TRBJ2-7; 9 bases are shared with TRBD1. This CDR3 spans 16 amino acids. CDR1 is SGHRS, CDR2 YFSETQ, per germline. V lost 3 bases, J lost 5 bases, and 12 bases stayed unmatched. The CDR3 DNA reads TGCGCCAGCAGCTACGCCCCCGGGACAGGGAAGGACGAGCAGTACTTC. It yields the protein CASSYAPGTGKDEQYF.

DNA of the CDR3: TGCAGCGTTGAGACAGGGGGGAACACTGAAGCTTTCTTT. Protein: CSVETGGNTEAFF. The chain has TRBV29-1 and TRBJ1-1, with 9 bases aligning to TRBD1. Germline CDR1 and CDR2: SQVTM and ANQGSEA. CDR3 size: 13 residues. Germline trimming cut 3 bases from V and 1 base from J; bases unmatched to any gene: 0.

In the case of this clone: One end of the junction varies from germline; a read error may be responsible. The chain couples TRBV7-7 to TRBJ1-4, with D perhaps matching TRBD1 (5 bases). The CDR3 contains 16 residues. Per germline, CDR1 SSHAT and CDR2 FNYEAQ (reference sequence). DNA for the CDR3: TGTGCTAGCAGCCCCGGACGGACAAGGGGTGATGAAAAACTGTTTTTT. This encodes CASSPGRTRGDEKLFF.

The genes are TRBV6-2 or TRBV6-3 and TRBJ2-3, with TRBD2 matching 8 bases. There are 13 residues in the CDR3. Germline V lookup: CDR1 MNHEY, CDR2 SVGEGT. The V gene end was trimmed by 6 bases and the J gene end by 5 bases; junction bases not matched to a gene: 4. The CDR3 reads CASSISGEDTQYF. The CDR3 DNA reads TGTGCCAGCAGCATTAGCGGGGAAGATACGCAGTATTTT.

The CDR3: CASSVTRGQSYEQYF. In nucleotides, the CDR3 is TGTGCCAGCAGCGTAACCCGTGGACAGTCCTACGAGCAGTACTTC. The chain uses TRBV4-2 and TRBJ2-7; maybe TRBD1 (6 bases). This CDR3 is built from 15 residues. The germline V and J ends were trimmed by 5 bases and 1 base, with 15 bases remaining between them. Looked up from germline, CDR1 is LGHNA and CDR2 is YNFKEQ.

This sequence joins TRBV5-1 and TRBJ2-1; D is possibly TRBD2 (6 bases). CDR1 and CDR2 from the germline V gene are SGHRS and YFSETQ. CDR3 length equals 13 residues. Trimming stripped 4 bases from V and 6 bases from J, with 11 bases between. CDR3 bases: TGCGCCAGCAGCCTCACTAGCAGCAATGAGCAGTTCTTC. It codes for CASSLTSSNEQFF.

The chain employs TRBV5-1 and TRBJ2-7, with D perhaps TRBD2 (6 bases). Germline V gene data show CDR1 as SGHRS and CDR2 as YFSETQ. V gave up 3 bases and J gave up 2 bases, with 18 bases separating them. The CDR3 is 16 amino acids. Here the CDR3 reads CASSSTYGTQTYEQYF. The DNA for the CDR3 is TGCGCCAGCAGCTCCACTTACGGGACTCAGACCTACGAGCAGTACTTC.

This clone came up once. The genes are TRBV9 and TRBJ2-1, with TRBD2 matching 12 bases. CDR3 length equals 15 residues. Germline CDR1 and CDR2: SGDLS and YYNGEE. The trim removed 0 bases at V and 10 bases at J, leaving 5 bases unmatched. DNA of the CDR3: TGTGCCAGCAGCGTAGGTGGAGGACTAGCGGGGGAGCAGTTCTTC. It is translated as CASSVGGGLAGEQFF.

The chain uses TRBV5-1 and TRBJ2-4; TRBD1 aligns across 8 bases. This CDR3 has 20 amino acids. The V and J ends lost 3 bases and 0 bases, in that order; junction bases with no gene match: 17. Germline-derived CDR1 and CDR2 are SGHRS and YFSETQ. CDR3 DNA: TGCGCCAGCAGCTCCGGACAGGGCCCCCCCGGGCCGCTAGCCAAAAACATTCAGTACTTC. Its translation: CASSSGQGPPGPLAKNIQYF.

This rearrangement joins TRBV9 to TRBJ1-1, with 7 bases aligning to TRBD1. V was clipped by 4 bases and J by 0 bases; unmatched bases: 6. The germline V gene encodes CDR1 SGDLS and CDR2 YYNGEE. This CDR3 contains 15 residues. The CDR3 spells CASSPGTAMNTEAFF. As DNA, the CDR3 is TGTGCCAGCAGCCCCGGGACAGCAATGAACACTGAAGCTTTCTTT.

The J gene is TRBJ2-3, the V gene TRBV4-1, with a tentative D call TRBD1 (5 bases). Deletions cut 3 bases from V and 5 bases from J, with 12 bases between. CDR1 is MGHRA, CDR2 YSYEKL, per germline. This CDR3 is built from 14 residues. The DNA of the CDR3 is TGCGCCAGCAGCCAGGGAAGACAGCTAGATACGCAGTATTTT. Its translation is CASSQGRQLDTQYF.

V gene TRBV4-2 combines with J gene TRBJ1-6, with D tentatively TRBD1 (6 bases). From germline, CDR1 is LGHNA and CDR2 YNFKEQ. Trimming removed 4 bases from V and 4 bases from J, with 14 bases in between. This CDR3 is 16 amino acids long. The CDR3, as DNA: TGTGCCAGCAGCCCTAGACAGGATCGGTATAATTCACCCCTCCACTTT. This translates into CASSPRQDRYNSPLHF.

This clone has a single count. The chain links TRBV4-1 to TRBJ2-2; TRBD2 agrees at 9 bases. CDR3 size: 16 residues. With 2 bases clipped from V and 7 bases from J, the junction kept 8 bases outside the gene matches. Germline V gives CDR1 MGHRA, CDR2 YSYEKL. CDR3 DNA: TGCGCCAGCAGCCAAACCAGCGGGGGGATGAGCGGGGAGCTGTTTTTT. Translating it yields CASSQTSGGMSGELFF.

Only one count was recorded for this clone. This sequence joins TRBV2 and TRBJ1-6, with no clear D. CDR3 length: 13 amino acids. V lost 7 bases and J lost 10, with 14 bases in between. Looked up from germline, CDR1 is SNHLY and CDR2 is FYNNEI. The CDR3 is CASTASRGSPLHF. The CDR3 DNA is TGTGCCAGCACGGCCTCGCGGGGATCACCCCTCCACTTT.

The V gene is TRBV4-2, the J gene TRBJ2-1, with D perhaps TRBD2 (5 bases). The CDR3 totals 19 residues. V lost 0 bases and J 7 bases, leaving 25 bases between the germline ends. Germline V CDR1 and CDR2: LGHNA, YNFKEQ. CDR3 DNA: TGTGCCAGCAGCCAAGACCCCAAGCGGACCCTGGGCTTTGTAAATGAGCAGTTCTTC. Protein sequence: CASSQDPKRTLGFVNEQFF.

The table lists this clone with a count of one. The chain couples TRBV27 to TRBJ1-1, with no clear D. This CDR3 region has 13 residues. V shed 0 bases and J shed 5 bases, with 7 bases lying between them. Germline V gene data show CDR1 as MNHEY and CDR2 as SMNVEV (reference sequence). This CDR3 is CASSLSFRTEAFF. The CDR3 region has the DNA TGTGCCAGCAGTTTATCGTTCAGGACTGAAGCTTTCTTT.

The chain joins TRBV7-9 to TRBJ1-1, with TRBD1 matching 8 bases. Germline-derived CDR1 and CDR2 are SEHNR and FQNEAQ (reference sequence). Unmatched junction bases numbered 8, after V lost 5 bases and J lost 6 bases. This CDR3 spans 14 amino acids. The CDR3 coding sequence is TGTGCCAGCAGCGCCGCTGACAGGGGAGCTGAAGCTTTCTTT. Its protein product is CASSAADRGAEAFF.

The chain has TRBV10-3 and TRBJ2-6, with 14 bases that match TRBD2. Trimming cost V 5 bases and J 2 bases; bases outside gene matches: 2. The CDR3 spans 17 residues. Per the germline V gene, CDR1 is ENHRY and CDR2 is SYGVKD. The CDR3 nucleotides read TGTGCCATCAGTCCGACTAGCGGGGGGGCTGGGGCCAACGTCCTGACTTTC. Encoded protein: CAISPTSGGAGANVLTF.

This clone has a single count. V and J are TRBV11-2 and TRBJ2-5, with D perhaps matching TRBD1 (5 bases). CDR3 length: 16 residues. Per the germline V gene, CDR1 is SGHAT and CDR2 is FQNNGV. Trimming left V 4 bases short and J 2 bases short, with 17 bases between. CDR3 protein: CASSSVGVRLQETQYF. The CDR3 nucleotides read TGTGCCAGCAGCTCGGTAGGGGTCCGGCTGCAAGAGACCCAGTACTTC.

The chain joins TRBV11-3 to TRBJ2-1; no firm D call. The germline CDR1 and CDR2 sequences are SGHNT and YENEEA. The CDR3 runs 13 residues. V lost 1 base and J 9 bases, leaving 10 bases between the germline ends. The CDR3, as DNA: TGTGCCAGCAGCTTAGCCGGGTTAAGTGAGCAGTTCTTC. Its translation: CASSLAGLSEQFF.

CDR3 sequence (DNA): TGTGCCAGCAGCCAGGTCAGGGTCCAAGAGACCCAGTACTTC. It codes for CASSQVRVQETQYF. V and J are TRBV3-1 (or the pseudogene TRBV3-2) and TRBJ2-5, with D maybe TRBD1 (5 bases). The germline V gene has CDR1 LGHDT and CDR2 YNNKEL (reference sequence). The CDR3 consists of 14 residues. V gave up 3 bases and J gave up 1 base, with 9 bases separating them.